The T cell receptor beta chain under discussion was sequenced for a study of blood T cell repertoires in COVID-19 (dated by TCRdb to 2018 to 2020). General notes on the study: Collaborator samples came from the United States, Italy and Spain and covered acute and convalescent phases of COVID-19. The prospective study material was composed of cDNA or gDNA derived from T cells, B-cell-depleted T cells, or PBMCs. Samples were obtained from the ongoing ImmuneRACE study (first 160 participants) and from some 1,300 subjects provided by 6 global collaborators. Subjects who had been exposed to COVID-19, were actively infected with it, or had recovered from it provided the deeply sampled blood TCRbeta repertoires that made up the dataset. A de-identified subject ID, COVID-19 status, age in years and sex were almost always included in the sample metadata. HLA class I and class II types, where available, came from metadata supplied by the sample provider rather than from assay-based typing. The repertoires were released in a freely available public database intended as a resource for research on the immune response to SARS-CoV-2.

TCRbeta CDR3 regions were amplified from genomic DNA by means of the immunoSEQ Assay, a bias-controlled multiplex PCR. In the authors' own workflow: The number of nucleated cells in each sample was estimated from the amplification of reference gene primers within the assay. To quantify the absolute abundance of each unique TCRbeta CDR3 rearrangement, sequence reads were collapsed and filtered. For each sample, productive Simpson clonality was calculated as the square root of Simpson's diversity index across productive rearrangements. Held by TCRdb, this immuneACCESS table contains in-frame sequences only and omits some clones. Under half of the omission traces to an unresolved V gene where checked; the cause of the rest is unknown. The V and J calls and the clone size are those of that table, but D and trimming were determined from the DNA. The sample table lists approximately 500,000 clones, around nine tenths of them with a count of one. Roughly 7.4% of the sample belongs to the ten largest clones.

CDR1 is given as SGDLS and CDR2 as YYNGEE, both from the germline V gene. From its cysteine to its phenylalanine, the CDR3 spans 14 amino acids. CDR3 DNA is the only sequence kept; it has 42 bases, read in frame from the first base. Trimming takes 0 bases off V and 4 bases off J; junction bases not matched to a gene: 0. With respect to this clone: Its cognate antigen has yet to be identified. No clone much larger than this one lies a single base away; base qualities are absent. Other DNA sequences in the sample encode the same CDR3.

One collaborating source in Seattle enrolled patients during active infection and followed them longitudinally through the course of disease. Whole blood was collected in K2EDTA tubes by collaborating institutions according to the institutions' own protocols. For TCRbeta analysis, collaborators shipped samples as frozen whole blood, isolated PBMCs, or DNA extracted from either of those sample types. Paper-wide results and their limitations: The quantity of clinical and demographic metadata differed by source and by participant and was supplied without curation.

Specimen: peripheral blood. This TCR derives from a woman in her forties or fifties with COVID-19, enrolled during active disease. The sequence is built from TRBV9 and TRBJ1-1, with 10 bases matching TRBD1. The nucleotide sequence reads TGTGCCAGCAGCGTAGGACAGGGGGCCACTGAAGCTTTCTTT. The encoded protein is CASSVGQGATEAFF. The full variable domain, completed from the reference TRBV9 and TRBJ1-1 proteins outside the CDR3, reads DSGVTQTPKHLITATGQRVTLRCSPRSGDLSVYWYQQSLDQGLQFLIQYYNGEERAKGNILERFSAQQFPDLHSELNLSSLELGDSALYFCASSVGQGATEAFFGQGTRLTVV.